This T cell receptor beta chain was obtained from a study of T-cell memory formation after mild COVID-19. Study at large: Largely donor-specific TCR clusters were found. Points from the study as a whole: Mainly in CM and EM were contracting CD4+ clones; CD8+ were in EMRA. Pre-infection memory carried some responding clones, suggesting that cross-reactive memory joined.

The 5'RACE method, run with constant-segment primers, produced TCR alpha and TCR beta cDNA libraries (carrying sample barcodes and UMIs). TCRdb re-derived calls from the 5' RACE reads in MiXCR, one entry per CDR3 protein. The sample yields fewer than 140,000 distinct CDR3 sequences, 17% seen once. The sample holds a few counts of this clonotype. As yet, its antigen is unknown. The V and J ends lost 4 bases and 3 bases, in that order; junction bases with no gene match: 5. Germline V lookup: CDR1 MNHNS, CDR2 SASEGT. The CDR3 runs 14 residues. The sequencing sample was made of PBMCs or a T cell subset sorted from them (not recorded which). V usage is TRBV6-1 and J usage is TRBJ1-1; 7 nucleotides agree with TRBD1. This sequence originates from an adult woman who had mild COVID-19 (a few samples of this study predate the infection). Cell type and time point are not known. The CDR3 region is CASSAAGTDTEAFF. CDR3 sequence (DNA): TGTGCCAGCAGTGCGGCCGGGACAGACACTGAAGCTTTCTTT.